The 14 T cell receptor beta chains listed next were all sequenced from one sample in a study of CD8+ T cells in alopecia areata. Noted treatment: oral pan-JAK inhibitor, 5-10 mg twice daily. Sequencing templates came from extracted RNA that was reverse transcribed into cDNA. TCRdb keeps only in-frame clones here, not all; method: immunoSEQ multiplex PCR. The data hold approximately 190,000 clones, with nearly 60% observed a single time. Here the sequenced sample was CD4+ T cells sorted from blood, taken at week 24, from a patient treated with tofacitinib. The receptor set was obtained from a human donor with alopecia areata.

The chain recombines TRBV5-4 with TRBJ1-2, with D perhaps matching TRBD1 (5 bases). The germline V and J ends were trimmed by 0 bases and 8 bases, with 8 bases remaining between them. This CDR3 spans 12 amino acids. Germline V lookup: CDR1 SGHNT, CDR2 YYREEE (reference sequence). The DNA of the CDR3 is TGTGCCAGCAGCTTGGAGGGGAACGGCTACACCTTC. Protein sequence: CASSLEGNGYTF. Combining the CDR3 with reference TRBV5-4 and TRBJ1-2 gives the whole variable domain ETGVTQSPTHLIKTRGQQVTLRCSSQSGHNTVSWYQQALGQGPQFIFQYYREEENGRGNFPPRFSGLQFPNYSSELNVNALELDDSALYLCASSLEGNGYTFGSGTRLTVV.

Only a few counts were recorded for this clone. The chain couples TRBV10-3 to TRBJ2-7; 7 bases line up with TRBD2. V was clipped by 5 bases and J by 5 bases; unmatched bases: 9. Germline V CDR1 and CDR2: ENHRY, SYGVKD. The CDR3 has 14 amino acids. CDR3 residues: CAISQVGRANEQYF. The CDR3 coding sequence is TGTGCCATCAGTCAGGTGGGGAGGGCTAACGAGCAGTACTTC.

The chain's CDR3 is CASSQEQTTDTQYF. As DNA, the CDR3 is TGTGCCAGCAGCCAAGAACAGACCACAGATACGCAGTATTTT. The chain combines TRBV4-2 with TRBJ2-3; D not certain. V lost 0 bases to trimming and J lost 2 bases, with 6 bases between them. CDR3 length: 14 amino acids. Germline lookup yields CDR1 LGHNA and CDR2 YNFKEQ.

This clone has just a few counts. CDR3 protein: CASSPDGKSTDTQYF. The CDR3, as DNA: TGTGCCAGCAGCCCGGACGGGAAAAGCACAGATACGCAGTATTTT. The V gene is TRBV7-2, the J gene TRBJ2-3; the D gene is possibly TRBD2 (5 bases). V lost 5 bases, J lost 0 bases, and 12 bases lay in between. The CDR3 spans 15 residues. Germline loops: CDR1 SGHTA, CDR2 FQGNSA.

The chain uses TRBV5-1 and TRBJ1-2; D may be TRBD1 (6 bases). This CDR3 contains 12 residues. CDR1 is SGHRS, CDR2 YFSETQ, per germline. V was trimmed by 5 bases and J by 2 bases, leaving 7 bases between them. CDR3 in amino acids: CASRTGNYGYTF. The DNA for the CDR3 is TGCGCCAGCAGAACAGGGAACTATGGCTACACCTTC.

This clone is a singleton in its sample. V usage is TRBV9 and J usage is TRBJ1-3; D perhaps matches TRBD1 (5 bases). The CDR3 is 15 residues long. Between the trimmed V and J ends, which lost 0 bases and 2 bases, there was a span of 9 bases. Germline V CDR1 and CDR2: SGDLS, YYNGEE. Here the CDR3 DNA reads TGTGCCAGCAGCGTAGAAGGGGTGGCTGGAAACACCATATATTTT. Its translation is CASSVEGVAGNTIYF. The full variable domain, rest sourced from reference TRBV9 and TRBJ1-3, is DSGVTQTPKHLITATGQRVTLRCSPRSGDLSVYWYQQSLDQGLQFLIQYYNGEERAKGNILERFSAQQFPDLHSELNLSSLELGDSALYFCASSVEGVAGNTIYFGEGSWLTVV.

The V and J genes are TRBV6-5 and TRBJ1-3; no clear D. V lost 5 bases and J lost 2, with 13 bases in between. Germline CDR1 reads MNHEY; CDR2 reads SVGAGI. The CDR3 contains 15 residues. CDR3 nucleotides: TGTGCCAGCAGTCGGTCCTACCACGCTGGAAACACCATATATTTT. Its translation: CASSRSYHAGNTIYF.

V is TRBV5-6 and J is TRBJ1-1; D remains ambiguous. The CDR3 sequence is 13 residues long. V was shortened by 0 bases and J by 1 base, with 4 bases between the two germline ends. Germline V gene data show CDR1 as SGHDT and CDR2 as YYEEEE. The CDR3 coding sequence is TGTGCCAGCAGCTTGGGGAGGAACACTGAAGCTTTCTTT. This gives the protein CASSLGRNTEAFF.

This sequence joins TRBV7-2 and TRBJ1-5; a weak D match, TRBD1 (5 bases). V gave up 5 bases and J gave up 5 bases, with 13 bases separating them. There are 14 residues in the CDR3. Looked up from germline, CDR1 is SGHTA and CDR2 is FQGNSA. The CDR3 DNA reads as TGTGCCAGCAGCCAAGACAGCTGGGATCAGCCCCAGCATTTT. This gives the protein CASSQDSWDQPQHF.

V and J are TRBV29-1 and TRBJ2-1; no definite D call. Germline V gene sequence: CDR1 SQVTM, CDR2 ANQGSEA. The V end was cut by 6 bases, the J end by 2 bases, with 14 bases between. The CDR3 extends over 14 amino acids. The CDR3 DNA sequence: TGCAGCGTGAACGTTCAGAAGGCCTACAATGAGCAGTTCTTC. Translating gives CSVNVQKAYNEQFF.

This chain uses TRBV20-1 with TRBJ1-1; D unresolved. This CDR3 spans 11 amino acids. Germline CDR1 reads DFQATT; CDR2 reads SNEGSKA (reference sequence). The CDR3 here is CGSDVNTEAFF. The CDR3 DNA is TGCGGATCGGACGTGAACACTGAAGCTTTCTTT.

The chain couples TRBV4-3 to TRBJ2-5; TRBD2 might be the D (7 bases). V lost 0 bases to trimming and J lost 7 bases, with 18 bases between them. Per germline, CDR1 LGHNA and CDR2 YSLEER. The CDR3 spans 16 residues. The CDR3 spells CASSQDLEEGEGTQYF. CDR3 coding DNA: TGCGCCAGCAGCCAAGATCTGGAGGAGGGGGAGGGGACCCAGTACTTC.

The chain has TRBV7-8 and TRBJ2-5; 7 bases align to TRBD1. This CDR3 has 13 residues. The V and J ends lost 5 bases and 5 bases, in that order; junction bases with no gene match: 5. CDR1 is SGHVS, CDR2 FQNEAQ, per germline. CDR3 sequence: CASSVGGGETQYF. For the CDR3, the DNA is TGTGCCAGCAGCGTAGGGGGCGGTGAGACCCAGTACTTC.

J is TRBJ2-7 and V is TRBV5-4, with D perhaps matching TRBD1 (6 bases). The germline gives CDR1 SGHNT, CDR2 YYREEE (reference sequence). The V gene lost 4 bases and the J gene lost 3 bases, with 14 bases spanning the gap. The CDR3 consists of 14 residues. CDR3 nucleotides: TGTGCCAGCAGCCCGAATACGGACAGCTACGAGCAGTACTTC. It codes for CASSPNTDSYEQYF.